The subject of this entry is one T cell receptor (beta chain). This specimen comes from a study of blood T cell repertoires in COVID-19. As for the study in general: Both acute and convalescent COVID-19 samples were obtained from the United States, Italy and Spain. PBMCs, B-cell-depleted T cells, or T cells were the source of the cDNA or gDNA that made up the material.

The CDR3 totals 14 residues. V gave up 3 bases and J gave up 7 bases, with 13 bases separating them. The germline V gene has CDR1 DFQATT and CDR2 SNEGSKA (reference sequence). Per the original methods: The assay estimated nucleated cells by amplifying reference gene primers. TCRdb keeps only in-frame clones here, not all; method: immunoSEQ multiplex PCR. V and J calls and clone size are copied from that table; D and trimming were computed from the DNA. Of approximately 320,000 clones listed, roughly 85% are singletons. Sequencing was done on a sample of peripheral blood. This TCR was recovered from a human donor in a cohort sampled during active COVID-19. The chain uses TRBV20-1 and TRBJ1-6; a possible D gene is TRBD1 (6 bases). The CDR3 sequence: CSASQQGLNSPLHF. DNA of the CDR3: TGCAGTGCTAGTCAGCAGGGGCTGAATTCACCCCTCCACTTT.